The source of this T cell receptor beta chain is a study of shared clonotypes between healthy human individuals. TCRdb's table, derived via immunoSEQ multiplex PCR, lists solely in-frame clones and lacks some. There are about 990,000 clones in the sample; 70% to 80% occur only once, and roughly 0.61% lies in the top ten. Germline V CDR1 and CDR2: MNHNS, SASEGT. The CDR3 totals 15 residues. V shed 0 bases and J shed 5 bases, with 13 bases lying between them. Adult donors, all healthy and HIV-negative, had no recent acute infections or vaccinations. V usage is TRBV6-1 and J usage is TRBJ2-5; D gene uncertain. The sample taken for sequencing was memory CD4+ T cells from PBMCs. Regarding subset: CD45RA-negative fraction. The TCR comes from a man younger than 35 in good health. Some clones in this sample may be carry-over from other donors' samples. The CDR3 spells CASSEAPQARETQYF. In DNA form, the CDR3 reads TGTGCCAGCAGTGAAGCCCCTCAGGCCCGGGAGACCCAGTACTTC.